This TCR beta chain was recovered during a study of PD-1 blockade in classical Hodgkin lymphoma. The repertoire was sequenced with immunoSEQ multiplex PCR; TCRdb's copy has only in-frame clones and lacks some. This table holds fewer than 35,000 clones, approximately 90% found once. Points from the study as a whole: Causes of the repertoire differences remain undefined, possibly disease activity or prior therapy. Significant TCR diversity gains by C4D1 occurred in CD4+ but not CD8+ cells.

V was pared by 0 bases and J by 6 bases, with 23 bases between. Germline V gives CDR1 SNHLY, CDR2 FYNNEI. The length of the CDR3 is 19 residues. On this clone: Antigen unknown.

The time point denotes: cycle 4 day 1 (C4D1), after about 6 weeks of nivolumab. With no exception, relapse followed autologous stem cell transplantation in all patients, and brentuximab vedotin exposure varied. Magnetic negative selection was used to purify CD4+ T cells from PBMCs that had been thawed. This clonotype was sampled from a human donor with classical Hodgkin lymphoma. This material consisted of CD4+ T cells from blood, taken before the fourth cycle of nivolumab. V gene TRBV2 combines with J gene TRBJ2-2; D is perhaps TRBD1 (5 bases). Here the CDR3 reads CASSEALPGFDIASGELFF. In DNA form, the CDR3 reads TGTGCCAGCAGTGAAGCGCTTCCAGGGTTCGACATCGCGTCCGGGGAGCTGTTTTTT.